The 9 T cell receptor beta chains below were found in one sample sequenced in a study of CD8+ T cells in alopecia areata. Sequencing used cDNA as its template, made by extracting RNA and reverse transcribing it. Sequencing used immunoSEQ multiplex PCR; TCRdb keeps in-frame clones, though not all of them. Counted here are 90,000 to 120,000 clones, about 83% occurring once; the ten biggest clones make up around 25%. As to treatment: oral pan-JAK inhibitor, 5-10 mg twice daily. The sequencing used CD8+ T cells sorted from blood, collected at week 24, from a patient treated with tofacitinib. Every receptor here comes from a human donor with alopecia areata.

The rearrangement joins TRBV7-9 to TRBJ2-2; no definite D call. Germline loops: CDR1 SEHNR, CDR2 FQNEAQ (reference sequence). The CDR3 contains 13 residues. V lost 7 bases and J 6 bases, leaving 12 bases between the germline ends. The CDR3 region has the DNA TGTGCCAGCACCCAATCGGCTGCCGGGGAGCTGTTTTTT. It is translated as CASTQSAAGELFF.

The chain has TRBV4-3 and TRBJ2-1; 10 bases match TRBD2. V was clipped by 1 base and J by 9 bases; unmatched bases: 12. This CDR3 contains 17 residues. Germline values: CDR1 LGHNA, CDR2 YSLEER. CDR3 sequence (DNA): TGCGCCAGCAGCCAAGCAACTAGCGGGGTAAGGAGGGCTGAGCAGTTCTTC. Its protein is CASSQATSGVRRAEQFF.

V gene TRBV11-2 combines with J gene TRBJ2-5; a weak D match, TRBD2 (6 bases). Trimming took off 1 base at V and 8 bases at J, with 17 bases between the two ends. The CDR3 totals 15 residues. Germline V CDR1 and CDR2: SGHAT, FQNNGV. The CDR3 loop is CASSLGERAHQTQYF. The CDR3 coding sequence is TGTGCCAGCAGCTTAGGGGAGCGGGCCCATCAAACCCAGTACTTC.

The CDR3 loop reads CSARDLAKNIQYF. In nucleotides, the CDR3 is TGCAGCGCCAGGGATCTAGCCAAAAACATTCAGTACTTC. The V call is TRBV29-1, the J call TRBJ2-4, with a weak D call TRBD1 (5 bases). This CDR3 has 13 amino acids. V gave up 7 bases and J gave up 0 bases, with 10 bases separating them. The germline gives CDR1 SQVTM, CDR2 ANQGSEA.

The V call is TRBV18, the J call TRBJ2-2; the D call may be TRBD1 or TRBD2 (5 bases each). The CDR3 length is 18 residues. Trimming pared 2 bases from V and 0 bases from J, leaving 16 bases between. Looked up from germline, CDR1 is KGHSH and CDR2 is LQKENI. The CDR3, as DNA: TGTGCCAGCTCACCATTTGCTAGGGGACCGCCGAACACCGGGGAGCTGTTTTTT. As protein: CASSPFARGPPNTGELFF.

This clone has just one count. The gene calls are TRBV2 and TRBJ2-4, with TRBD1 matching over 7 bases. Germline V lookup: CDR1 SNHLY, CDR2 FYNNEI. V dropped 9 bases and J dropped 7; count of bases not matched to a gene: 9. This CDR3 spans 13 amino acids. As DNA, the CDR3 is TGTGCCAGTTTAAAGACAGGGCCCAACATTCAGTACTTC. Its translation is CASLKTGPNIQYF.

V gene TRBV4-1 combines with J gene TRBJ1-6; D may be TRBD1 (5 bases). The V gene lost 5 bases and the J gene lost 9 bases, with 11 bases spanning the gap. Looked up from germline, CDR1 is MGHRA and CDR2 is YSYEKL. This CDR3 has 13 residues. The DNA for the CDR3 is TGCGCCAGCAGCTGGGGGGAGGGTTCACCCCTCCACTTT. Translating gives CASSWGEGSPLHF.

The chain recombines TRBV5-6 with TRBJ2-7, with 9 bases aligning to TRBD1. This CDR3 spans 14 amino acids. In germline, CDR1 is SGHDT, CDR2 YYEEEE. With V trimmed by 4 bases and J by 3 bases, 5 bases remained unmatched. In nucleotides, the CDR3 is TGTGCCAGCAGCCCGGGACAGGGTTACTACGAGCAGTACTTC. Protein sequence: CASSPGQGYYEQYF.

The V gene is TRBV4-1, the J gene TRBJ2-3; 11 bases match TRBD2. CDR3 length: 21 residues. V dropped 1 base and J dropped 5; count of bases not matched to a gene: 20. The germline gives CDR1 MGHRA, CDR2 YSYEKL. The CDR3 loop is CASSQAPPGGLAETPRDTQYF. The CDR3 nucleotides read TGCGCCAGCAGCCAAGCTCCTCCAGGGGGACTAGCGGAGACCCCGAGAGATACGCAGTATTTT.